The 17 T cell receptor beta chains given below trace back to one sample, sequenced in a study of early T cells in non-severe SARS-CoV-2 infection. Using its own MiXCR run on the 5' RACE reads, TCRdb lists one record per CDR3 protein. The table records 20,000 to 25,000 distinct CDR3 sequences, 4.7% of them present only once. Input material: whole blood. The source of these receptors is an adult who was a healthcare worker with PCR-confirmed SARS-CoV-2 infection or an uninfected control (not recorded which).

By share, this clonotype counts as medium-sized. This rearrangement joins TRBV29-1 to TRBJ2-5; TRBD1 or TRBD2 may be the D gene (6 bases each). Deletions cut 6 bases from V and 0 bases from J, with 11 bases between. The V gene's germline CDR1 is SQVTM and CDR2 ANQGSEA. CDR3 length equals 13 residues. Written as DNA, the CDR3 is TGCAGCGTCCCCGGGGGCAACCAAGAGACCCAGTACTTC. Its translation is CSVPGGNQETQYF.

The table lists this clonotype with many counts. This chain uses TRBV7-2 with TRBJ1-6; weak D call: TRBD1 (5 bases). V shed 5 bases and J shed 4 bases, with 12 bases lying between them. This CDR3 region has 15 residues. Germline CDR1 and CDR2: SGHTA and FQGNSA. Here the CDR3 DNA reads TGTGCCAGCAGCCTAAGACAGTATTATAATTCACCCCTCCACTTT. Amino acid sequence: CASSLRQYYNSPLHF. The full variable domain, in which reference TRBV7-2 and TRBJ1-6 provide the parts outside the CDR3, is GAGVSQSPSNKVTEKGKDVELRCDPISGHTALYWYRQSLGQGLEFLIYFQGNSAPDKSGLPSDRFSAERTGGSVSTLTIQRTQQEDSAVYLCASSLRQYYNSPLHFGNGTRLTVT.

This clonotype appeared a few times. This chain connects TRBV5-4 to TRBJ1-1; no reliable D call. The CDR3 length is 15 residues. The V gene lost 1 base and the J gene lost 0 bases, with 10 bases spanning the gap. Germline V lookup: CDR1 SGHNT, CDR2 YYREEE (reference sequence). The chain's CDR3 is CASSLPGRMNTEAFF. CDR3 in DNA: TGTGCCAGCAGCTTGCCAGGACGGATGAACACTGAAGCTTTCTTT. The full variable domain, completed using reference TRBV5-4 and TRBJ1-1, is ETGVTQSPTHLIKTRGQQVTLRCSSQSGHNTVSWYQQALGQGPQFIFQYYREEENGRGNFPPRFSGLQFPNYSSELNVNALELDDSALYLCASSLPGRMNTEAFFGQGTRLTVV.

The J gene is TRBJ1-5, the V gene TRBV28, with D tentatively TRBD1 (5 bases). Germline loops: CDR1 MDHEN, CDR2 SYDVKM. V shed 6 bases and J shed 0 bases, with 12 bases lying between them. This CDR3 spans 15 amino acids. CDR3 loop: CASRPGTDSNQPQHF. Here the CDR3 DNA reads TGTGCCAGCAGGCCCGGGACGGATAGCAATCAGCCCCAGCATTTT. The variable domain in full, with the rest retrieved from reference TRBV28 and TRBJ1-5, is DVKVTQSSRYLVKRTGEKVFLECVQDMDHENMFWYRQDPGLGLRLIYFSYDVKMKEKGDIPEGYSVSREKKERFSLILESASTNQTSMYLCASRPGTDSNQPQHFGDGTRLSIL.

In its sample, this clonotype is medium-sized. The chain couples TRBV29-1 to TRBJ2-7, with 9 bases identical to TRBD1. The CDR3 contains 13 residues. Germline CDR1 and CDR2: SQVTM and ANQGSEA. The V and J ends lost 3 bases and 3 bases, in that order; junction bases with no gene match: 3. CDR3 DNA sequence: TGCAGCGTTGATGGGACAGGGCTCTACGAGCAGTACTTC. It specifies CSVDGTGLYEQYF.

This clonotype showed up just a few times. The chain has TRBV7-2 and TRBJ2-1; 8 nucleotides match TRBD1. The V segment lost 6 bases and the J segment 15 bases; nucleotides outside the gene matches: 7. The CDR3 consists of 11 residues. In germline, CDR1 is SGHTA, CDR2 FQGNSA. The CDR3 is CASSSGQGLFF. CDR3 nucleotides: TGTGCCAGCAGTTCCGGACAGGGTCTGTTCTTC. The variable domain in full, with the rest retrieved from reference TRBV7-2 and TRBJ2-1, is GAGVSQSPSNKVTEKGKDVELRCDPISGHTALYWYRQSLGQGLEFLIYFQGNSAPDKSGLPSDRFSAERTGGSVSTLTIQRTQQEDSAVYLCASSSGQGLFFGPGTRLTVL.

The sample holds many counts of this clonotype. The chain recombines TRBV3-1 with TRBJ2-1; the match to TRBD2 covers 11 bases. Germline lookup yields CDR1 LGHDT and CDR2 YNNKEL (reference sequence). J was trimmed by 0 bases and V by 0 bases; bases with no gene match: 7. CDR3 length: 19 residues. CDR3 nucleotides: TGTGCCAGCAGCCAAGATGGCCTAGCGGGGGGCAGCTCCTACAATGAGCAGTTCTTC. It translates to CASSQDGLAGGSSYNEQFF.

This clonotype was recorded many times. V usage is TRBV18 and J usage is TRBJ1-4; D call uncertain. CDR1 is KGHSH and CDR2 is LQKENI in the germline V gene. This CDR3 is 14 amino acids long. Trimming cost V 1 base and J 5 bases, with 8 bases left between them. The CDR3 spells CASSPRSGNEKLFF. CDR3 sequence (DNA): TGTGCCAGCTCACCACGCAGCGGGAATGAAAAACTGTTTTTT.

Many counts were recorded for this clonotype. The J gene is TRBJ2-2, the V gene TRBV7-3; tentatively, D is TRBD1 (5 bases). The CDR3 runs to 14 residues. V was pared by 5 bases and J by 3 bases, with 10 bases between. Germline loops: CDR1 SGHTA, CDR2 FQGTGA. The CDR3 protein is CASSAVTDTGELFF. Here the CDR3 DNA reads TGTGCCAGCAGCGCCGTGACAGACACCGGGGAGCTGTTTTTT.

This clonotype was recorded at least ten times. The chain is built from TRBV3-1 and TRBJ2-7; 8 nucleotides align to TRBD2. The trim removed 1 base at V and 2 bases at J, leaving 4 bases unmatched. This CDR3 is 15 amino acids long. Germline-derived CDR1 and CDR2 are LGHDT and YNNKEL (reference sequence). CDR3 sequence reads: CASSQASGGAYEQYF. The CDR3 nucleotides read TGTGCCAGCAGCCAAGCGAGCGGGGGAGCCTACGAGCAGTACTTC.

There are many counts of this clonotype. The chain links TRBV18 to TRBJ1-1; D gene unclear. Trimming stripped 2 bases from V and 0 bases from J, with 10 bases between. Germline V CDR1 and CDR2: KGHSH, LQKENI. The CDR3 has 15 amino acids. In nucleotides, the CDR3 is TGTGCCAGCTCACCATTGGACGGCATGAACACTGAAGCTTTCTTT. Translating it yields CASSPLDGMNTEAFF.

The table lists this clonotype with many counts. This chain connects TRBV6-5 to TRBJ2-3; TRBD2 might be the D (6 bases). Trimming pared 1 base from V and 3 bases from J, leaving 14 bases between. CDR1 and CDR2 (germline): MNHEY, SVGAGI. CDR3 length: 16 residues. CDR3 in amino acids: CASSYFGGRGTDTQYF. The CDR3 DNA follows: TGTGCCAGCAGTTACTTTGGAGGGAGAGGAACAGATACGCAGTATTTT.

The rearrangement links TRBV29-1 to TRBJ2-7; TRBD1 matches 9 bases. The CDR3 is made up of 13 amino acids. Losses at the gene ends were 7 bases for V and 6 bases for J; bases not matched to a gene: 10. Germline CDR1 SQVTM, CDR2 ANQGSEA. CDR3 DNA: TGCAGCGCCAATGGACAGGGGCGAGCCGAGCAGTACTTC. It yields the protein CSANGQGRAEQYF.

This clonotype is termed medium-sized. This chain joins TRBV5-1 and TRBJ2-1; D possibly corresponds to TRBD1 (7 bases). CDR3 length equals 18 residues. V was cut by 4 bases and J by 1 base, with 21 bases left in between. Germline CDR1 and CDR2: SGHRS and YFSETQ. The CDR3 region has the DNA TGCGCCAGCAGCCGGGGGACCTATGCAGGGGGGTCCTACAATGAGCAGTTCTTC. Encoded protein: CASSRGTYAGGSYNEQFF.

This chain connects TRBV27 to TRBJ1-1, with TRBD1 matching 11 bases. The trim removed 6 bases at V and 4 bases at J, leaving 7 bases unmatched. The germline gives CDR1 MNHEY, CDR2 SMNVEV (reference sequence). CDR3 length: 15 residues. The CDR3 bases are TGTGCCAGCAGGGACAGGGGGCTGCGTTTCACTGAAGCTTTCTTT. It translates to CASRDRGLRFTEAFF.

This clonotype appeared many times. CDR3: CASSQVGGGNQPQHF. The CDR3 region has the DNA TGTGCCAGCAGCCAAGTGGGGGGCGGCAATCAGCCCCAGCATTTT. The V and J genes are TRBV4-2 and TRBJ1-5; possibly TRBD1 for D (6 bases). The germline gives CDR1 LGHNA, CDR2 YNFKEQ. The CDR3 is 15 residues long. Trimming cost V 1 base and J 2 bases, with 9 bases left between them.

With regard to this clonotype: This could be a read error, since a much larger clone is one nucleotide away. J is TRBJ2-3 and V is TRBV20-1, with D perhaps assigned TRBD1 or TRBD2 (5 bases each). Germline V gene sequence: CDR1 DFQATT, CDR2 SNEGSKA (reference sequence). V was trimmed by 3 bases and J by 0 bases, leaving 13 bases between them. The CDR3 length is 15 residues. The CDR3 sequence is CSASSQWGSTDTQYF. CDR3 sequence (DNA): TGCAGTGCTAGTTCTCAGTGGGGGAGCACAGATACGCAGTATTTT.